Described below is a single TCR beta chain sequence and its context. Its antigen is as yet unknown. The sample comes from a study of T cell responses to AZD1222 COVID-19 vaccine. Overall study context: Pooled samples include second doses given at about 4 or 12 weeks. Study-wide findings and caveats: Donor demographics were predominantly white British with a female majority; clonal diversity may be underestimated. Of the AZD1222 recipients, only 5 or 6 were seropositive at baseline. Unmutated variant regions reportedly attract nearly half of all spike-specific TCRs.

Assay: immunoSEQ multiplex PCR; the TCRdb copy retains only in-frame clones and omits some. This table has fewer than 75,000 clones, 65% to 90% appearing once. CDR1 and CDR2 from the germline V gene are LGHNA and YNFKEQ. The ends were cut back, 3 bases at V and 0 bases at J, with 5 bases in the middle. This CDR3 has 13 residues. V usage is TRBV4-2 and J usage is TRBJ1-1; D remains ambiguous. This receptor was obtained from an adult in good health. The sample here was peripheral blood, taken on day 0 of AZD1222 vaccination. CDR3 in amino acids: CASSQDMNTEAFF. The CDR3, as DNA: TGTGCCAGCAGCCAGGATATGAACACTGAAGCTTTCTTT.